This TCR beta chain was captured by sequencing in a study of radiation and T cells in renal cell carcinoma. Background on the study: Nephrectomy followed 15 Gy stereotactic body radiation by 4 weeks.

The ends were cut back, 4 bases at V and 11 bases at J, with 21 bases in the middle. The CDR3 covers 14 residues. From germline, CDR1 is MNHEY and CDR2 SMNVEV (reference sequence). Repertoires were generated with immunoSEQ multiplex PCR, while TCRdb's copy carries only in-frame clones and drops some. Of some 120,000 clones in the sample, over 75% were seen once. Time point denoted: blood 2 weeks post-SBRT. Treatment described: 15 Gy SBRT to primary tumor, nephrectomy 4 weeks later. Blood was sampled at baseline, 2 weeks and 4 weeks after SBRT. The patient's renal cell carcinoma had clear cell pathology.

The TCR originated in a man aged 50 to 60 with renal cell carcinoma. The chain uses TRBV27 and TRBJ2-7; the D gene is possibly TRBD1 (8 bases). The source material was blood, sampled from a patient whose treatment included radiotherapy and nephrectomy. CDR3 sequence: CASSSQGGPPSEYF. In nucleotides, the CDR3 is TGTGCCAGCAGTTCACAGGGGGGGCCTCCCTCGGAGTACTTC.